These T cell receptor beta chains were read from a single sample in a study of cytomegalovirus exposure and HLA in healthy donors. Sequencing used immunoSEQ multiplex PCR; TCRdb keeps in-frame clones, though not all of them. This table has 150,000 to 200,000 clones, 85% appearing once. Specimen: PBMCs. The source of these receptors is a man between 18 and 35 years old in good health and CMV-seropositive. Both conserved end residues are part of each CDR3. D genes are given only for firm matches.

V,D,J,DNA,CDR3
TRBV2,TRBD2,TRBJ2-1,TGTGCCAGCAGTGTGACTAGCGACAATGAGCAGTTCTTC,CASSVTSDNEQFF
TRBV2,-,TRBJ2-3,TGTGCCAGCATTGTTACGGACAGTAGCACAGATACGCAGTATTTT,CASIVTDSSTDTQYF
TRBV7-6,TRBD1,TRBJ2-1,TGTGCCAGCAGCTTGGGACAGGGCTCCAATGAGCAGTTCTTC,CASSLGQGSNEQFF
TRBV28,-,TRBJ1-2,TGTGCCAGCGGTTCTGGGACACCCCTGGCGGATGGCTACACCTTC,CASGSGTPLADGYTF
TRBV27,-,TRBJ2-1,TGTGCCAGCAGTTTAACGCCGGGAGTGGGTTACAATGAGCAGTTCTTC,CASSLTPGVGYNEQFF
TRBV30,-,TRBJ1-3,TGTGCCTGGAGTGTTAGGGACATTGGAAACACCATATATTTT,CAWSVRDIGNTIYF
TRBV6-5,-,TRBJ2-7,TGTGCCACCCTACGGCCGGGGAGCTACGAGCAGTACTTC,CATLRPGSYEQYF
TRBV5-1,TRBD1,TRBJ2-1,TGCGCCAGCAGCATAAGACAGGGAGCAGATGAGCAGTTCTTC,CASSIRQGADEQFF
TRBV2,-,TRBJ2-3,TGTGCCAGCAGTTTATTGTATACGCAGTATTTT,CASSLLYTQYF
TRBV5-8,TRBD2,TRBJ2-1,TGTGCCAGCAGCTTCGGTAGCGGGGTTGTCAATGAGCAGTTCTTC,CASSFGSGVVNEQFF
TRBV18,-,TRBJ2-5,TGTGCCAGCTCACCAGGGAGGTCGGAGACCCAGTACTTC,CASSPGRSETQYF
TRBV11-3,TRBD2,TRBJ2-1,TGTGCCAGCAGCTTAGGAGGGGGACTAGCGGGAGGGGATGAGCAGTTCTTC,CASSLGGGLAGGDEQFF
TRBV11-3,-,TRBJ2-2,TGTGCCAGCAGCTCCCAGCGAGACACCGGGGAGCTGTTTTTT,CASSSQRDTGELFF
TRBV19,-,TRBJ2-2,TGTGCCAGTAGAAGGGGGGGAGGGCCGAGGGAGCTGTTTTTT,CASRRGGGPRELFF
TRBV28,TRBD1,TRBJ1-1,TGTGCCAGCAGTATACGGACAGGGGCGGGGCGGTTGAGGGACACTGAAGCTTTCTTT,CASSIRTGAGRLRDTEAFF